The sequence of this T cell receptor beta chain was determined in a study of siplizumab effects on memory and regulatory T cells. Method: immunoSEQ multiplex PCR; TCRdb's copy keeps in-frame clones and lacks some. This sample has some 100,000 clones, with roughly nine tenths found just once. The V end was cut by 0 bases, the J end by 1 base, with 9 bases between. The CDR3 sequence is 15 residues long. The germline gives CDR1 KGHSH, CDR2 LQKENI. This receptor was identified in a human donor in good health. The material sequenced was Tregs sorted from blood. The V and J genes are TRBV18 and TRBJ1-1; D unclear. CDR3 bases: TGTGCCAGCTCACCACCCCCGGAGGCGAACACTGAAGCTTTCTTT. Its translation: CASSPPPEANTEAFF.